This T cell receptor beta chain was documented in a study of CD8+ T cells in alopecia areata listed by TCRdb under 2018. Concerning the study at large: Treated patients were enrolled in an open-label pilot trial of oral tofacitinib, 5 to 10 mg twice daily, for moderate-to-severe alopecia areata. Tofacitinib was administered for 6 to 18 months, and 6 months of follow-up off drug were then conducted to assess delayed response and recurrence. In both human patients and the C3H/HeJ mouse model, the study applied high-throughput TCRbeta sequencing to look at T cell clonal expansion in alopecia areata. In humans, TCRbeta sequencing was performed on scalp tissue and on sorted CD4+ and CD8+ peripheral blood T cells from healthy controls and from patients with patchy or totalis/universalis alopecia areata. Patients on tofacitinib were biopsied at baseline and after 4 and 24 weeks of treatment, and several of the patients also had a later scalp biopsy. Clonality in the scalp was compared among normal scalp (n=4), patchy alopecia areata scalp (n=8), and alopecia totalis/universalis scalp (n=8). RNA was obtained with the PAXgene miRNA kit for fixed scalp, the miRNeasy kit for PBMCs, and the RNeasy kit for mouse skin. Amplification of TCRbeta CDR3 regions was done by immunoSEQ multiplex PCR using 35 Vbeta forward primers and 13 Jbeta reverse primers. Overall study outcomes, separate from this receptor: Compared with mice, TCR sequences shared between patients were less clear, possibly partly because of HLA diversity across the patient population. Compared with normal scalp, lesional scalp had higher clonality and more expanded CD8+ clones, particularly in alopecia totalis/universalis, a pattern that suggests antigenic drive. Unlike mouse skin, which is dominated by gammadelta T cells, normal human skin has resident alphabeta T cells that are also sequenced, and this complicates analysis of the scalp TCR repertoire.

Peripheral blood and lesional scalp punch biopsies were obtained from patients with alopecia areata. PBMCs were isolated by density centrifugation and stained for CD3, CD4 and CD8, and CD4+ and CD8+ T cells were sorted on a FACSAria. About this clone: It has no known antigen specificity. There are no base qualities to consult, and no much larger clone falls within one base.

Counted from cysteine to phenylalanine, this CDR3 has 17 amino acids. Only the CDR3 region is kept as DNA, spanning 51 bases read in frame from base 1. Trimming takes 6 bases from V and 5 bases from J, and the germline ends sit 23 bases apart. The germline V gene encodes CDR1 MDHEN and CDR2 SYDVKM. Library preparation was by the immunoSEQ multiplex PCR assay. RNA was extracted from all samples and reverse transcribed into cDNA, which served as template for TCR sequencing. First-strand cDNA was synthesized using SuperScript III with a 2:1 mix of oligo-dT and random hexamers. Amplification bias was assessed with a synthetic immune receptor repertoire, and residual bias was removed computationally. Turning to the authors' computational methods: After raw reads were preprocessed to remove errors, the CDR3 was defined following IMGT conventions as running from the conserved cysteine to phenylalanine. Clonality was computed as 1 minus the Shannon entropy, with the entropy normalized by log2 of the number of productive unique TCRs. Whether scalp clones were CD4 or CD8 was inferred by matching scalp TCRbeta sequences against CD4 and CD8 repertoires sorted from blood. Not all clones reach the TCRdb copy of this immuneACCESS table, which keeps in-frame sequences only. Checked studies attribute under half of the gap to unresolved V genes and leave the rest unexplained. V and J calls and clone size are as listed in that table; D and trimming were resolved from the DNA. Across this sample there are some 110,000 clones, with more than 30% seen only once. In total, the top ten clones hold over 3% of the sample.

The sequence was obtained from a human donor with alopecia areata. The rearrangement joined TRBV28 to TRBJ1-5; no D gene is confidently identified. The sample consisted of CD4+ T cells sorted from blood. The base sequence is TGTGCCAGCAGCCCCGAACTCCGGACTGGCCGCTATCAGCCCCAGCATTTT. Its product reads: CASSPELRTGRYQPQHF.